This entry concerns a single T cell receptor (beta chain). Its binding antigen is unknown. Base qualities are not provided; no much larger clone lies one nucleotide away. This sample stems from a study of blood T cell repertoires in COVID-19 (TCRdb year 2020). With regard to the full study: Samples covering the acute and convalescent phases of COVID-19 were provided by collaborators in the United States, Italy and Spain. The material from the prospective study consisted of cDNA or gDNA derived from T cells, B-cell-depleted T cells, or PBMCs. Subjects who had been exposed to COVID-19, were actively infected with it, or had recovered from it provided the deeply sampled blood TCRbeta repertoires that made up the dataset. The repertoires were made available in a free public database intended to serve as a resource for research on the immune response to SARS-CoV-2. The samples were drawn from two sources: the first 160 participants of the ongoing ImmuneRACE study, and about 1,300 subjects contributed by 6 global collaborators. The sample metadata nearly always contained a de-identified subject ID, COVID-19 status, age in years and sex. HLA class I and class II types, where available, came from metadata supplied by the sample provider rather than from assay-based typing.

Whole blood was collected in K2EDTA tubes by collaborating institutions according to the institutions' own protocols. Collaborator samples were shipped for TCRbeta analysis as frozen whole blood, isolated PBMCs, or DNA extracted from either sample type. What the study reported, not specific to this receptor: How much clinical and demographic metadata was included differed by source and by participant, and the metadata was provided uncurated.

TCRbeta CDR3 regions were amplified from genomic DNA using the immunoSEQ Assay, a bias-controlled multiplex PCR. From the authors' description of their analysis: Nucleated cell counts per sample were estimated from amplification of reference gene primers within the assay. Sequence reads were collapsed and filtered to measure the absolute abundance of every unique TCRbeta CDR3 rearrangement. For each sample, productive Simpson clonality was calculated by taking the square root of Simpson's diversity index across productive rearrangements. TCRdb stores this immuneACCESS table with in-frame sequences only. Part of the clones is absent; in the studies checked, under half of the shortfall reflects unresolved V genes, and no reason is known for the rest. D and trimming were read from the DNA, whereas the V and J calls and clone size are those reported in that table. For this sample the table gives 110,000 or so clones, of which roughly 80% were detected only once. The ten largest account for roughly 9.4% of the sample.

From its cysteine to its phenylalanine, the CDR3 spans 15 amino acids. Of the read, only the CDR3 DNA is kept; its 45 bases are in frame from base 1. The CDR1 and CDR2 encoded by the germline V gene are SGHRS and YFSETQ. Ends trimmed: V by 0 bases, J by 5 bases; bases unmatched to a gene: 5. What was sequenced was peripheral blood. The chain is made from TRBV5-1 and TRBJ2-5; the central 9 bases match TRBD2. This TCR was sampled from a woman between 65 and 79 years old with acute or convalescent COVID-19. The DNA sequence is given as TGCGCCAGCAGCTTGGTGGCTAGCGGGATTGAGACCCAGTACTTC. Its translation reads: CASSLVASGIETQYF.